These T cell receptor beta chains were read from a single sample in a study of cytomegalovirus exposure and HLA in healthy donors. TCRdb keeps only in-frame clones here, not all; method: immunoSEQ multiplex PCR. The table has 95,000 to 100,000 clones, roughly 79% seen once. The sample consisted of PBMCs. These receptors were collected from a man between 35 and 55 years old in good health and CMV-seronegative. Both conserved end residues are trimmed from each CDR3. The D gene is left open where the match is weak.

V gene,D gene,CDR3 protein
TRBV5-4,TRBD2,ASSFWVAGFDTQY
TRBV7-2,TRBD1,ASSSDRARGYT
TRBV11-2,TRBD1,ASSLAGQATYEQY
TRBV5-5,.,ASSLDQGRETQY
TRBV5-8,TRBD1,ASSSAGGSYNEQF
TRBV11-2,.,ASSLGGGSNQPQH
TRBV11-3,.,ASSLDRQGEAF
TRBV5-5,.,ASSLRYDSPLH
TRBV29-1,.,SVVRGAEETQY
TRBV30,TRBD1,AWSVIAGGTNP
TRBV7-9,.,ASSADSVNTEAF
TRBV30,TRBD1,AWSPRTGGGYGYT
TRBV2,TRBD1,ASSERGQGNSPLH
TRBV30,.,AWSGQQGLAKNIQY
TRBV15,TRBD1,ATSRETGVGSPLH
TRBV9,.,ASSAGYNEQF
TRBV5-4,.,ASSLGRGGNTIY
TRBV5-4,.,ASTLRGGGTSAGELF
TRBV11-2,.,ASSRGTATGNIQY
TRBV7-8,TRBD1,ASSSRPGQGYGQPQH
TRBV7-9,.,ASSLRGTNYGYT
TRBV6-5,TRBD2,ASRRLAGNTGELF
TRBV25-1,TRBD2,ASSELSSSGGKTQY